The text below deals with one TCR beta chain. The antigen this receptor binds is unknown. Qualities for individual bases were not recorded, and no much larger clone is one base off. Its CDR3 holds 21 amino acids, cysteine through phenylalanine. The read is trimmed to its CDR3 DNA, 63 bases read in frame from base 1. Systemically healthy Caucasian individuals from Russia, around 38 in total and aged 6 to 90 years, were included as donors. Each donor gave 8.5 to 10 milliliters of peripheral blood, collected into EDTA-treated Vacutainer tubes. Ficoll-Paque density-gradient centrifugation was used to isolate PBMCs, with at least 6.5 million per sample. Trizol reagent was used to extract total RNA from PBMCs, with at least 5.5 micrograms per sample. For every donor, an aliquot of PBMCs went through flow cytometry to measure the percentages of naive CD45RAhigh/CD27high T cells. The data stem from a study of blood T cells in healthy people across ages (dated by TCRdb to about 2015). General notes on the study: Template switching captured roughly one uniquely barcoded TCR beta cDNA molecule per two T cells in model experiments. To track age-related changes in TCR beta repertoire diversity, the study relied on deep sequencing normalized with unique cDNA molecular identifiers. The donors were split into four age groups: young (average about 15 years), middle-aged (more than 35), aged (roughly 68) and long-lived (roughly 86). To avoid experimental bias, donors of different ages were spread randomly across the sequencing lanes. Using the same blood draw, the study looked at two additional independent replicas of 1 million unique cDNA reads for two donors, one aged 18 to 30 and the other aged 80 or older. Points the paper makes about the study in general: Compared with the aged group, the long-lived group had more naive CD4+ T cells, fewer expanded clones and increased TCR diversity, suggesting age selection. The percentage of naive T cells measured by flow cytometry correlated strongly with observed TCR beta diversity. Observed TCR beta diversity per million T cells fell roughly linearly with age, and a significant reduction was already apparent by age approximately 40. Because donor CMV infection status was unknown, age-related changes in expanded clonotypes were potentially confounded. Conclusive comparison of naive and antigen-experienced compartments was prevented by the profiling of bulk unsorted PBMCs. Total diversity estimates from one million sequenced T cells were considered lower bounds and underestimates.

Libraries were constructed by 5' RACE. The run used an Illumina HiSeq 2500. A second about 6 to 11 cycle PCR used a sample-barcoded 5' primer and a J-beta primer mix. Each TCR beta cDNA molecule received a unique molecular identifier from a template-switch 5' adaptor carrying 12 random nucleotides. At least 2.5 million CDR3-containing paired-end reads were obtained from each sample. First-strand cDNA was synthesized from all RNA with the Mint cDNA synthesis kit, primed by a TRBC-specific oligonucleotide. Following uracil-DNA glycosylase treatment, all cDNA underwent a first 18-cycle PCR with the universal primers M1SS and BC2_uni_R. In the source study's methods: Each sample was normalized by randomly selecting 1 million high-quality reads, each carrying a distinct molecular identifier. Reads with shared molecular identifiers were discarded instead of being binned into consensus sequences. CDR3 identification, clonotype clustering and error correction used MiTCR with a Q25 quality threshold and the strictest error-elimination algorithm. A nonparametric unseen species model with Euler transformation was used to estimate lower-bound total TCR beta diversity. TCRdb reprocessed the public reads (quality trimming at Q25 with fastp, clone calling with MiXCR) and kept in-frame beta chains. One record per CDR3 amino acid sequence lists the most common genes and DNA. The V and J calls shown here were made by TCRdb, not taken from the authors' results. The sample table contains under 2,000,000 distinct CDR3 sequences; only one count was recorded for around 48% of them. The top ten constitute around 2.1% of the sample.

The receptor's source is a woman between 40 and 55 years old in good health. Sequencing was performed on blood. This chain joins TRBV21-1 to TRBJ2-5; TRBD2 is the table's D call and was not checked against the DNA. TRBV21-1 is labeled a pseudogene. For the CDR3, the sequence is CASSTTCGTSGDSQGAYGQYF. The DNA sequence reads TGTGCCAGCAGCACCACCTGCGGGACTAGCGGAGACTCCCAGGGGGCCTACGGGCAGTACTTC.